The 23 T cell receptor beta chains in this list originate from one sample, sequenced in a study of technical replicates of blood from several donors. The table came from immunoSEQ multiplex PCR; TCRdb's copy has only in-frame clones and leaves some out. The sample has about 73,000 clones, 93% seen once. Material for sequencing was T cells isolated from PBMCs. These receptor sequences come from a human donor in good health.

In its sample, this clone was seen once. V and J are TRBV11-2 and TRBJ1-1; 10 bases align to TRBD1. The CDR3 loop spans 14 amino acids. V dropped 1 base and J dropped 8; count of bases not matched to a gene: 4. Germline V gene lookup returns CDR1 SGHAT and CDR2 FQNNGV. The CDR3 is CASSLGDRGREAFF. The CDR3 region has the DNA TGTGCCAGCAGCTTAGGGGACAGGGGTAGAGAAGCTTTCTTT.

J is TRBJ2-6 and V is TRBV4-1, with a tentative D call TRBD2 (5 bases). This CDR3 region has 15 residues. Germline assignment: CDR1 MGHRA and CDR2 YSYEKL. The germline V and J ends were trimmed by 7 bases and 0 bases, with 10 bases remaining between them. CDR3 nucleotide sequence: TGCGCCAGCAAGGACTCTCCCTCTGGGGCCAACGTCCTGACTTTC. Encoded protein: CASKDSPSGANVLTF.

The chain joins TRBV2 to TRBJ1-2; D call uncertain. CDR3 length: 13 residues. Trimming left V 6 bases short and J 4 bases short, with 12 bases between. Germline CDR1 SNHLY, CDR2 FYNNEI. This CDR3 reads CASRAVYGYGYTF. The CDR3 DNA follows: TGTGCCAGCAGGGCTGTATATGGCTATGGCTACACCTTC. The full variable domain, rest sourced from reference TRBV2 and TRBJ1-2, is EPEVTQTPSHQVTQMGQEVILRCVPISNHLYFYWYRQILGQKVEFLVSFYNNEISEKSEIFDDQFSVERPDGSNFTLKIRSTKLEDSAMYFCASRAVYGYGYTFGSGTRLTVV.

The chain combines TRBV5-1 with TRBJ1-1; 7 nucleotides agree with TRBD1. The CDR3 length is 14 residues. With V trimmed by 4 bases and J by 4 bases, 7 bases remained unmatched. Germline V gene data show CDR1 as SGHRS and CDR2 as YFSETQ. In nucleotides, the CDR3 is TGCGCCAGCAGCCCGTCCACAGGGGTCACTGAAGCTTTCTTT. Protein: CASSPSTGVTEAFF.

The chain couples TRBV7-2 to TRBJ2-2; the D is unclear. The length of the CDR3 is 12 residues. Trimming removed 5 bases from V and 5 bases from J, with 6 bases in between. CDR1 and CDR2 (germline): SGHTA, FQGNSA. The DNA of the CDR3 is TGTGCCAGCAGCACTGCAACCGGGGAGCTGTTTTTT. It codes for CASSTATGELFF.

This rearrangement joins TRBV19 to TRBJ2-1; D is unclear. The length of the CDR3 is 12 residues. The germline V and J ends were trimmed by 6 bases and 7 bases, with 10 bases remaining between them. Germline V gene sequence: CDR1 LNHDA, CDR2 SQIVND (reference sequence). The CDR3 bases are TGTGCCAGTAGACTGCGAGGAAATGAGCAGTTCTTC. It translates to CASRLRGNEQFF.

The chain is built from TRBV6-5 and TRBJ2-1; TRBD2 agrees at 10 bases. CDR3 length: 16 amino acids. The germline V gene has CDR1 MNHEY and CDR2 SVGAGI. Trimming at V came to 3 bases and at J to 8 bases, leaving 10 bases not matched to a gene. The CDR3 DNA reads TGTGCCAGCAGTTATTTTAGCGGGGGGATTACATATGAGCAGTTCTTC. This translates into CASSYFSGGITYEQFF.

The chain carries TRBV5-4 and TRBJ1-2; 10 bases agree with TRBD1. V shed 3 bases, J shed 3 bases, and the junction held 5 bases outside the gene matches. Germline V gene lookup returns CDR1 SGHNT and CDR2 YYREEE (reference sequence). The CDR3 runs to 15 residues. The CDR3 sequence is CASSWGQGRDYGYTF. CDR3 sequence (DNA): TGTGCCAGCAGCTGGGGACAGGGGCGCGACTATGGCTACACCTTC.

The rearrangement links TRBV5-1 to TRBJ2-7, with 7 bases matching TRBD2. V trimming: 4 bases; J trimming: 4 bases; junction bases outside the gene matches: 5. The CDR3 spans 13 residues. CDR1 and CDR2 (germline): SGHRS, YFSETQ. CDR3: CASSPGGAYEQYF. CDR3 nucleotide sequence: TGCGCCAGCAGCCCGGGAGGAGCATACGAGCAGTACTTC.

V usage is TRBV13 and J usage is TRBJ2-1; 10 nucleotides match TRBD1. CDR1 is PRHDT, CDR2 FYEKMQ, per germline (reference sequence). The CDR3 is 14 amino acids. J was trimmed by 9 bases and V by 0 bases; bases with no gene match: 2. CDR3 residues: CASSLGTGGGEQFF. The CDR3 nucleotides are TGTGCCAGCAGCTTAGGGACAGGGGGCGGTGAGCAGTTCTTC.

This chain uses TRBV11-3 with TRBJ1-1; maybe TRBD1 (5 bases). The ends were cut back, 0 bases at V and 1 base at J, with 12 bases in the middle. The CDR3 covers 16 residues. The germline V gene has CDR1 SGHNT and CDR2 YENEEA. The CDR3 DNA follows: TGTGCCAGCAGCTTAGATTCGTGGCAGGGGAACACTGAAGCTTTCTTT. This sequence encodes CASSLDSWQGNTEAFF.

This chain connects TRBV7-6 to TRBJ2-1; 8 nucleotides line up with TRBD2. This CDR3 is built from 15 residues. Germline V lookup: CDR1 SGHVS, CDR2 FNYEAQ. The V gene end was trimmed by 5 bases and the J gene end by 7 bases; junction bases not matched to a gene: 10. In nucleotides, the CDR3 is TGTGCCAGCAGCCCAGAGGTGGGACTAGAGAATGAGCAGTTCTTC. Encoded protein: CASSPEVGLENEQFF.

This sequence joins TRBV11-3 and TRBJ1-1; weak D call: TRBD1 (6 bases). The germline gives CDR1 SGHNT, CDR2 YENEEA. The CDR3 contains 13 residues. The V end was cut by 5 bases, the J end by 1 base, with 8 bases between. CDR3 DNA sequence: TGTGCCAGCAGCAAGACAGGGAACACTGAAGCTTTCTTT. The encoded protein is CASSKTGNTEAFF.

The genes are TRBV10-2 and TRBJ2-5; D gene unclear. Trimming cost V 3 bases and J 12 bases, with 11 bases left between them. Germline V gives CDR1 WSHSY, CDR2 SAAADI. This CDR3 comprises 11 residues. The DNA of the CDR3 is TGCGCCAGCAGTGAAGGAACCACAGAGTACTTC. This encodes CASSEGTTEYF.

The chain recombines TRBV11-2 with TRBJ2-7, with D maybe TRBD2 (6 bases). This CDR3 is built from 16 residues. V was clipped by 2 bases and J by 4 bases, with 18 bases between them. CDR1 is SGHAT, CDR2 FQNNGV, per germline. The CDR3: CASSLTPAGGVYEQYF. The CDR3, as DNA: TGTGCCAGCAGCTTAACCCCCGCCGGAGGGGTGTACGAGCAGTACTTC.

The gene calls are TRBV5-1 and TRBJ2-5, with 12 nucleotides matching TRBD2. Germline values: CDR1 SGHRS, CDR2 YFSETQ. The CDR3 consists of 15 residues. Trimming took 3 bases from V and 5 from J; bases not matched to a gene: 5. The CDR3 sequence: CASSSGLAGPETQYF. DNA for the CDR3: TGCGCCAGCAGCTCCGGACTAGCGGGGCCTGAGACCCAGTACTTC. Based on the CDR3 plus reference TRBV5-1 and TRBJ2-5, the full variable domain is KAGVTQTPRYLIKTRGQQVTLSCSPISGHRSVSWYQQTPGQGLQFLFEYFSETQRNKGNFPGRFSGRQFSNSRSEMNVSTLELGDSALYLCASSSGLAGPETQYFGPGTRLLVL.

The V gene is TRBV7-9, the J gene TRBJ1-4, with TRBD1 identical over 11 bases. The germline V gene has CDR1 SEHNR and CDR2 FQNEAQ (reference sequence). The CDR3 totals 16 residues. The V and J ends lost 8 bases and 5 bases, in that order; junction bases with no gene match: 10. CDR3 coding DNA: TGTGCCAGCCGACGCGACCGGGACAGGGGGAATGAAAAACTGTTTTTT. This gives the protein CASRRDRDRGNEKLFF.

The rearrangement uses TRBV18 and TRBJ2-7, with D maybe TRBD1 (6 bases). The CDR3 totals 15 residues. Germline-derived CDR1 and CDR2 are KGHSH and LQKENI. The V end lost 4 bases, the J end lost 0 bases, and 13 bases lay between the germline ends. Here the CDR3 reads CASSRETGDSYEQYF. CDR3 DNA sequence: TGTGCCAGCTCACGAGAGACAGGAGACTCCTACGAGCAGTACTTC.

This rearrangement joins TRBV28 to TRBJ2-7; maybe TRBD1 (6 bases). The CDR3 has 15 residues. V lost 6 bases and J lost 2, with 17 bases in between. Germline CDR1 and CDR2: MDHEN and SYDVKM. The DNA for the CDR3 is TGTGCCAGCAGGCCGGGACACCTTGGAACCTACGAGCAGTACTTC. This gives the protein CASRPGHLGTYEQYF.

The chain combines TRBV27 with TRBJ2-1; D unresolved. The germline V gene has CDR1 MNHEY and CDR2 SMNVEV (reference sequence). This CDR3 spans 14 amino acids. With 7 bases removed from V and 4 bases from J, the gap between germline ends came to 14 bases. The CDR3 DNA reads TGTGCCAGCACCCGTACCAGTTGGTACAATGAGCAGTTCTTC. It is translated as CASTRTSWYNEQFF.

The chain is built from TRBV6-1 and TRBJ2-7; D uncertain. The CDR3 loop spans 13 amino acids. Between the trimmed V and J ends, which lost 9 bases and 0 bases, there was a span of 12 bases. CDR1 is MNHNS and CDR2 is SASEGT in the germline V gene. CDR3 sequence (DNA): TGTGCCAGACTACAACCCGTCTCCTACGAGCAGTACTTC. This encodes CARLQPVSYEQYF.

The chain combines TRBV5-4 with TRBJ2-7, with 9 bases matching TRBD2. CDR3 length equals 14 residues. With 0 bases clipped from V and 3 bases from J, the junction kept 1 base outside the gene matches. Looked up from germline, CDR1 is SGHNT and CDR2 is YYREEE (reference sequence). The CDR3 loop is CASSLGSGSYEQYF. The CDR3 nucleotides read TGTGCCAGCAGCTTGGGTAGCGGGAGCTACGAGCAGTACTTC.

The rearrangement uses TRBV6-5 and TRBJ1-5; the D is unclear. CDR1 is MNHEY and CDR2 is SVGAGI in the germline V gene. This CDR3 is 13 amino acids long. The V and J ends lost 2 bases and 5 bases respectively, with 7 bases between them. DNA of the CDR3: TGTGCCAGCAGTTACGAGATCGATCAGCCCCAGCATTTT. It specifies CASSYEIDQPQHF.